This T cell receptor (beta chain) was profiled in a study of cytotoxic CD8 clonotypes in ibrutinib-treated CLL. This clone showed up just once. The ends lost 8 bases at V and 7 bases at J; junction bases unmatched: 15. The CDR3 has 16 residues. Germline lookup yields CDR1 LNHDA and CDR2 SQIVND (reference sequence). Data came from immunoSEQ multiplex PCR; TCRdb stores just in-frame clones and leaves some out. Of 200,000 to 250,000 clones listed, around 75% are singletons. This TCR derives from a human donor with chronic lymphocytic leukemia. V is TRBV19 and J is TRBJ2-1, with 9 positions matching TRBD2. The starting material was PBMCs, obtained after 12 months of ibrutinib treatment. The CDR3 reads CASGLSGRPSGNEQFF. CDR3 nucleotide sequence: TGTGCCAGTGGTCTCAGCGGGAGGCCTTCTGGGAATGAGCAGTTCTTC.